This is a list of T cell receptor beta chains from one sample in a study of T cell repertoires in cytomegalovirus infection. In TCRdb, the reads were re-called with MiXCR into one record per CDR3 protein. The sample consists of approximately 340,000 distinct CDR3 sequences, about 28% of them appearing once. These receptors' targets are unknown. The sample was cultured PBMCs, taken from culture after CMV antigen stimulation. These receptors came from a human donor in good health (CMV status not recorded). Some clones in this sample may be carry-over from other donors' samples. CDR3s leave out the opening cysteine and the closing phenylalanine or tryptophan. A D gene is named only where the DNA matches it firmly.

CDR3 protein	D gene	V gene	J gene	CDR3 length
ASSTFDRNTEAF	.	TRBV19	TRBJ1-1	12
ASRGGGLLAKNIQY	TRBD2	TRBV27	TRBJ2-4	14
ASSFGRAPSTDTQY	.	TRBV12-3/TRBV12-4	TRBJ2-3	14
ASSSQTTDTQY	.	TRBV7-3	TRBJ2-3	11
ASSLRRGRIQY	.	TRBV12-3/TRBV12-4	TRBJ2-7	11
ASSLGVSRYNEQF	.	TRBV7-3	TRBJ2-1	13
ASSFLDREVIAYEQY	TRBD1	TRBV7-8	TRBJ2-7	15
ASSLVGQGTREQY	TRBD1	TRBV5-1	TRBJ2-7	13
ASSSNRGNDRGNTEAF	TRBD1	TRBV5-6	TRBJ1-1	16
ASSFNREPVVAKNIQY	.	TRBV7-8	TRBJ2-4	16
ASSLQAGRTAEQY	TRBD2	TRBV11-2	TRBJ2-7	13
SVEKVGRYNEQF	.	TRBV29-1	TRBJ2-1	12
SVESLTDTQY	.	TRBV29-1	TRBJ2-3	10
ASSLVSANTEAF	.	TRBV28	TRBJ1-1	12
ASRGAGDNYGYT	.	TRBV19	TRBJ1-2	12
ASSQGVLSGGGNEQF	TRBD2	TRBV7-3	TRBJ2-1	15
ASSYGRQVSTDTQY	.	TRBV6-6	TRBJ2-3	14
ASSLDVNYGYT	.	TRBV7-6	TRBJ1-2	11
ASSHRTGNTEAF	.	TRBV6-6	TRBJ1-1	12
SAPPRGLSQPQH	TRBD1	TRBV20-1	TRBJ1-5	12
ASSPTLAVKTYEQY	TRBD2	TRBV5-3	TRBJ2-7	14
ATRETGKASGYT	TRBD1	TRBV12-3/TRBV12-4	TRBJ1-2	12
ASSPLGTTSTDTQY	.	TRBV7-9	TRBJ2-3	14
SAGLEGMRRSEQY	.	TRBV20-1	TRBJ2-7	13
ASSIVAGTNTGELF	.	TRBV19	TRBJ2-2	14
ASSFHREQETQY	.	TRBV7-9	TRBJ2-5	12
SARDLATDTQY	.	TRBV20-1	TRBJ2-3	11
ASRPGLAGTYEQY	TRBD2	TRBV27	TRBJ2-7	13
ASTKGGTETQY	.	TRBV7-2	TRBJ2-5	11
ASSLKGAGPPGTGELF	TRBD2	TRBV7-2	TRBJ2-2	16
SVGRGRETQY	TRBD1	TRBV29-1	TRBJ2-5	10
ASSPTGGRDEQF	.	TRBV6-5	TRBJ2-1	12
ASSEGNEWTQH	.	TRBV6-2/TRBV6-3	TRBJ1-5	11
ASSFRAGEETQY	TRBD2	TRBV7-9	TRBJ2-5	12
ASSLDRGRVEKLF	TRBD1	TRBV7-2	TRBJ1-4	13
SASRDRQITPGSCF	.	TRBV20-1	TRBJ2-2	14
ASSLTHRGSQY	.	TRBV5-1	TRBJ2-5	11